The present entry profiles one T cell receptor (beta chain) with its context. Source study methods: Reference gene primer amplification gave estimated nucleated cell counts. Sequenced by immunoSEQ multiplex PCR; TCRdb stores in-frame clones only, minus some. V and J calls and clone size are those listed in that table; D and trimming were worked out from the DNA. The sample records about 280,000 clones, 85% being singletons. V gave up 4 bases and J gave up 11 bases, with 17 bases separating them. The CDR3 has 13 residues. This sample was included in a study of blood T cell repertoires in COVID-19. The rearrangement links TRBV12-3 or TRBV12-4 to TRBJ1-1, with TRBD1 as a possible D gene (5 bases). Sequencing used peripheral blood. The sequence was collected from a human donor in a cohort sampled during active COVID-19. As DNA, the CDR3 is TGTGCCAGCAGTTCCGTTGACACGCCAGGGGCTTTCTTT. Translation: CASSSVDTPGAFF.